Listed below are T cell receptor beta chains from one sample, sequenced in a study of blood T cell repertoires in COVID-19. Data came from immunoSEQ multiplex PCR; TCRdb stores just in-frame clones and leaves some out. The sample includes more than 200,000 clones, about 80% of them seen just once. Sequencing was carried out using peripheral blood. The receptors derive from an elderly woman with active or convalescent COVID-19. Both conserved end residues are part of each CDR3. The D gene is left open where the match is weak. Some rows mark clone size as missing; the rest say once, few, many or name a class of expanded clone.

j_call	d_call	clone_size	v_call	cdr3_nt	cdr3_aa
TRBJ2-2	.	.	TRBV24-1	TGTGCCACCAGTGATCCCACTACAGGGATGGTTGCCGGGGAGCTGTTTTTT	CATSDPTTGMVAGELFF
TRBJ2-7	.	.	TRBV5-8	TGTGCCAGCAGCTTGCCAGGGGATACCTACGAGCAGTACTTC	CASSLPGDTYEQYF
TRBJ1-2	.	.	TRBV9	TGTGCCAGCAGCCCGGACAGTTACTATGGCTACACCTTC	CASSPDSYYGYTF
TRBJ2-3	.	.	TRBV4-1	TGCGCCAGCAGCCCCGCAGGGCTAACTAGCACAGATACGCAGTATTTT	CASSPAGLTSTDTQYF
TRBJ1-2	TRBD1	few	TRBV9	TGTGCCAGCAGCGCGTCGGGACAGGGTAGAGTCTATGGCTACACCTTC	CASSASGQGRVYGYTF
TRBJ1-5	TRBD1	few	TRBV7-2	TGTGCCAGCAGCTTAGGGACAGGGGTATCGTCCCAGCATTTT	CASSLGTGVSSQHF
TRBJ1-5	TRBD1	.	TRBV19	TGTGCCAGTAGTAGGACCGGGACAGGTGGTCAGCCCCAGCATTTT	CASSRTGTGGQPQHF
TRBJ2-7	TRBD2	.	TRBV18	TGTGCCAGCTCACTACTGACTAGCGTGGTCGAGCAGTACTTC	CASSLLTSVVEQYF
TRBJ2-1	.	.	TRBV5-1	TGCGCCAGCAGCCCCGTAGAGGGAGCGCTCTACAATGAGCAGTTCTTC	CASSPVEGALYNEQFF
TRBJ1-4	TRBD1	.	TRBV20-1	TGCAGTGCTAGTGAAGGGGGCGCGGGAGAAAAACTGTTTTTT	CSASEGGAGEKLFF
TRBJ1-5	.	many	TRBV15	TGTGCCACCAGCAGAGATAGGAGGGTCCGGCCCCAGCATTTT	CATSRDRRVRPQHF
TRBJ2-7	TRBD1	once	TRBV2	TGTGCCAGCAGTTACTACCAGGGGGTCGCCTACGAGCAGTACTTC	CASSYYQGVAYEQYF
TRBJ1-5	.	.	TRBV28	TGTGCCAGCAGTCTGATGCGGCAGCCCCAGCATTTT	CASSLMRQPQHF
TRBJ2-3	TRBD2	.	TRBV30	TGTGCCTGGAGCCCATATAGCGGGGGGGCCCATACGCAGTATTTT	CAWSPYSGGAHTQYF
TRBJ1-5	TRBD1	.	TRBV10-3	TGTGCCATCAGGAGGACAGGGGATAGCAATCAGCCCCAGCATTTT	CAIRRTGDSNQPQHF
TRBJ2-1	.	once	TRBV7-9	TGTGCCAGCAGCGAACGGGAACAATACAATGAGCAGTTCTTC	CASSEREQYNEQFF
TRBJ1-5	.	.	TRBV25-1	TGTGCCAGCAGTGGACGACAGGATGGGGGTCAGCCCCAGCATTTT	CASSGRQDGGQPQHF
TRBJ1-1	.	.	TRBV19	TGTGCCAGTAGTATAGAGTTGGCGGCTGAAGCTTTCTTT	CASSIELAAEAFF
TRBJ1-1	.	.	TRBV18	TGTGCCAGCTCACCAATGCAGGGCAGGAACACTGAAGCTTTCTTT	CASSPMQGRNTEAFF
TRBJ1-5	.	.	TRBV7-2	TGTGCCAGCAGCTTAGCTCAGGGGTTTGGCAATCAGCCCCAGCATTTT	CASSLAQGFGNQPQHF
TRBJ2-3	TRBD2	.	TRBV5-1	TGCGCCAGCAGCACTAGCGATGTGGGAGATACGCAGTATTTT	CASSTSDVGDTQYF
TRBJ1-5	.	.	TRBV28	TGTGCCAGCAGTTTGGGGGGGTCCGCTCCAAATCAGCCCCAGCATTTT	CASSLGGSAPNQPQHF
TRBJ2-1	.	.	TRBV5-1	TGCGCCAGCAGGCCCGCTTCAGGGGTAAGTCCGGGTGAGCAGTTCTTC	CASRPASGVSPGEQFF
TRBJ2-3	TRBD1	.	TRBV27	TGTGCCAGCAGTTTATTTAGTAGGTCAGGGGGTGCAGATACGCAGTATTTT	CASSLFSRSGGADTQYF
TRBJ1-6	.	.	TRBV6-4	TGTGCCAGCTCCTACCAGCGGAATTCACCCCTCCACTTT	CASSYQRNSPLHF
TRBJ2-1	.	.	TRBV19	TGTGCCAGTAGTATGATGCTGGCGGGTCTGAATGAGCAGTTCTTC	CASSMMLAGLNEQFF
TRBJ1-2	TRBD1	few	TRBV2	TGTGCCAGCTTACTCGAACAGGGGAGCTATGGCTACACCTTC	CASLLEQGSYGYTF
TRBJ2-1	TRBD1	.	TRBV18	TGTGCCAGCTCACCTGGACAGGTCCCCAATGAGCAGTTCTTC	CASSPGQVPNEQFF
TRBJ2-5	.	.	TRBV18	TGTGCCAGCTCACCACCGTTGTGGCAGGGGCAAGAGACCCAGTACTTC	CASSPPLWQGQETQYF
TRBJ2-1	TRBD2	once	TRBV18	TGTGCCAGCTCGGGAGGGGCAGCACTCAATGAGCAGTTCTTC	CASSGGAALNEQFF
TRBJ1-1	.	few	TRBV2	TGTGCCAGCAGTCCGCGGCCGAACACTGAAGCTTTCTTT	CASSPRPNTEAFF
TRBJ2-2	TRBD2	.	TRBV3-1/TRBV3-2	TGTGCCAGCAGCCAAGAACTAGCGCGGAGGGGAGGGGAGCTGTTTTTT	CASSQELARRGGELFF
TRBJ2-2	.	once	TRBV12-3/TRBV12-4	TGTGCCAGCAGCCGCACCGGGGAGCTGTTTTTT	CASSRTGELFF
TRBJ2-2	TRBD1	.	TRBV30	TGTGCCTGGAGTACACAGGGGGCCGGGGAGCTGTTTTTT	CAWSTQGAGELFF
TRBJ2-4	.	.	TRBV27	TGTGCCAGTACCAGTCCGGGAGAAGCCAAAAACATTCAGTACTTC	CASTSPGEAKNIQYF
TRBJ1-2	.	.	TRBV5-3	TGTGCCAGAAGCTTTTACGACAGGACTCCTAACTATGGCTACACCTTC	CARSFYDRTPNYGYTF
TRBJ2-1	.	.	TRBV23-1	TGCGCCAGCAGTCAACCGGGAACTACTTACAATGAGCAGTTCTTC	CASSQPGTTYNEQFF
TRBJ2-7	TRBD1	few	TRBV5-3	TGTGCCAGAAGCCGCCCCCGGGACAGACCCTACGAGCAGTACTTC	CARSRPRDRPYEQYF
TRBJ2-5	.	.	TRBV7-2	TGTGCCAGCAGCCGGGGGTTGATCCAAGAGACCCAGTACTTC	CASSRGLIQETQYF
TRBJ1-1	.	.	TRBV5-1	TGCGCCAGCAGCTTTGGAGTCAGACAGATGAACACTGAAGCTTTCTTT	CASSFGVRQMNTEAFF
TRBJ1-1	TRBD1	.	TRBV3-1/TRBV3-2	TGTGCCAGCAGCCAAAGGACAGGGAACACTGAAGCTTTCTTT	CASSQRTGNTEAFF
TRBJ2-5	TRBD1	.	TRBV20-1	TGCAGTGCTAGTAAGACAGGGAGAAAAGAGACCCAGTACTTC	CSASKTGRKETQYF
TRBJ2-2	TRBD2	few	TRBV28	TGTGCCAGCAGCCCCGGGACAGGGGGACTAGCGGGATCGAACACCGGGGAGCTGTTTTTT	CASSPGTGGLAGSNTGELFF
TRBJ2-5	.	.	TRBV14	TGTGCCAGCAGCCCTGGGACTGGAGAGACCCAGTACTTC	CASSPGTGETQYF
TRBJ1-1	TRBD1	.	TRBV29-1	TGCAGCGTGTGGGGACAGGGGGACACTGAAGCTTTCTTT	CSVWGQGDTEAFF
TRBJ2-3	.	.	TRBV5-1	TGCGCCAGCAGCTTGGTCGGGTCAGGGGAAGATACGCAGTATTTT	CASSLVGSGEDTQYF
TRBJ1-4	TRBD1	.	TRBV19	TGTGCCAGTACCCCCGGACAGGGTCATGAAAAACTGTTTTTT	CASTPGQGHEKLFF
TRBJ2-3	.	.	TRBV20-1	TGCAGTGCTAGGTCCCTAGTGACGCAGTATTTT	CSARSLVTQYF
TRBJ2-1	TRBD1	.	TRBV10-3	TGTGCTTCGACAGGGGGCCGGAATGAGCAGTTCTTC	CASTGGRNEQFF
TRBJ1-2	.	.	TRBV12-3/TRBV12-4	TGTGCCAGCAGACCTACACGGCTGGGCGGCTACACCTTC	CASRPTRLGGYTF
TRBJ1-1	.	.	TRBV18	TGTGCCAGCTCACCCCGATATGGACAGAACACTGAAGCTTTCTTT	CASSPRYGQNTEAFF
TRBJ1-4	.	.	TRBV5-1	TGCGCCAGCAGCATCTGGGGACAATTTAATGAAAAACTGTTTTTT	CASSIWGQFNEKLFF
TRBJ2-2	TRBD2	.	TRBV7-6	TGTGCCAGCAGCCCGGGGGGAGGGCTAGCGGGCACCGGGGAGCTGTTTTTT	CASSPGGGLAGTGELFF
TRBJ1-2	TRBD1	.	TRBV3-1/TRBV3-2	TGTGCCAGCAGCCTCCCAGGGACAGGGGGCCGCTATGGCTACACCTTC	CASSLPGTGGRYGYTF